These 16 T cell receptor beta chains share one sample of origin, sequenced in a study of cytomegalovirus exposure and HLA in healthy donors. Using immunoSEQ multiplex PCR, the repertoire was profiled, and TCRdb retains in-frame clones only, with some absent. The sample includes 250,000 or so clones, about 90% seen only once; the top ten take around 13%. What was sequenced was PBMCs. These receptor sequences come from a man younger than 35 in good health and CMV-seropositive.

This chain links TRBV28 with TRBJ2-7, with D tentatively TRBD1 or TRBD2 (5 bases each). Trimming removed 6 bases from V and 1 base from J, with 13 bases in between. Germline lookup yields CDR1 MDHEN and CDR2 SYDVKM. This CDR3 comprises 14 residues. CDR3 DNA: TGTGCCAGCAGAACCCCGGGACGGTCCTACGAGCAGTACTTC. It codes for CASRTPGRSYEQYF.

This chain links TRBV10-1 with TRBJ1-4, with a tentative D call TRBD1 (5 bases). This CDR3 spans 13 amino acids. Germline CDR1 is WNHNN and CDR2 is SYGVQD (reference sequence). V lost 10 bases and J 5 bases, leaving 14 bases between the germline ends. Written as DNA, the CDR3 is TGCGCCACCTCCAGGGCCTGGAATGAAAAACTGTTTTTT. This codes for CATSRAWNEKLFF.

V usage is TRBV5-6 and J usage is TRBJ1-2; 8 bases align to TRBD1. The germline gives CDR1 SGHDT, CDR2 YYEEEE. The length of the CDR3 is 15 residues. V trimming: 3 bases; J trimming: 7 bases; junction bases outside the gene matches: 11. The CDR3 DNA follows: TGTGCCAGCAGCTCAAACCGACAGGGGATCGGTGGCTACACCTTC. Translation gives CASSSNRQGIGGYTF.

V and J are TRBV25-1 and TRBJ2-7; TRBD2 matches at 7 bases. Germline V CDR1 and CDR2: MGHDK, SYGVNS. The CDR3 contains 17 residues. Trimming cost V 1 base and J 2 bases; bases outside gene matches: 11. CDR3 DNA sequence: TGTGCCAGCAGTGAATCGCCTGGAGCGGGGACCGCCTACGAGCAGTACTTC. It specifies CASSESPGAGTAYEQYF.

V gene TRBV6-1 combines with J gene TRBJ1-5; 9 nucleotides match TRBD1. J gave up 5 bases and V 5 bases, and 4 bases lay outside the gene matches. This CDR3 is 14 amino acids long. The germline V gene encodes CDR1 MNHNS and CDR2 SASEGT. CDR3 sequence reads: CASSLTGGDQPQHF. CDR3 in DNA: TGTGCCAGCAGTTTGACAGGGGGAGATCAGCCCCAGCATTTT.

V usage is TRBV5-6 and J usage is TRBJ1-1; D gene uncertain. Germline CDR1 reads SGHDT; CDR2 reads YYEEEE. This CDR3 comprises 13 residues. Trimming took 0 bases from V and 1 from J, leaving 4 bases between them. The CDR3 reads CASSLATNTEAFF. The CDR3 DNA sequence: TGTGCCAGCAGCTTGGCCACGAACACTGAAGCTTTCTTT.

This clone appeared many times. V and J are TRBV4-2 and TRBJ1-3; 9 nucleotides align to TRBD1. The CDR3 sequence is 15 residues long. The J segment lost 4 bases and the V segment lost 4 bases, leaving 5 bases of the junction unmatched. CDR1 and CDR2 (germline): LGHNA, YNFKEQ. DNA for the CDR3: TGTGCCAGCAGCCCTAACAGGGGGCAGGGAAACACCATATATTTT. This sequence encodes CASSPNRGQGNTIYF.

V usage is TRBV6-1 and J usage is TRBJ2-1; D is perhaps TRBD1 (6 bases). Germline values: CDR1 MNHNS, CDR2 SASEGT. CDR3 length: 13 amino acids. The V end was cut by 6 bases, the J end by 8 bases, with 14 bases between. The CDR3 sequence: CASRLQGMDEQFF. The DNA of the CDR3 is TGTGCCAGCAGACTACAGGGTATGGATGAGCAGTTCTTC.

This sequence joins TRBV5-4 and TRBJ1-3; TRBD1 matches 8 bases. The V and J ends lost 4 bases and 0 bases, in that order; junction bases with no gene match: 6. The CDR3 spans 16 residues. Germline assignment: CDR1 SGHNT and CDR2 YYREEE (reference sequence). As DNA, the CDR3 is TGTGCCAGCAGCCAGGGACAGGAGAGCTCTGGAAACACCATATATTTT. This sequence encodes CASSQGQESSGNTIYF. The variable domain in full, with the rest retrieved from reference TRBV5-4 and TRBJ1-3, is ETGVTQSPTHLIKTRGQQVTLRCSSQSGHNTVSWYQQALGQGPQFIFQYYREEENGRGNFPPRFSGLQFPNYSSELNVNALELDDSALYLCASSQGQESSGNTIYFGEGSWLTVV.

This clone was detected a few times. The CDR3 spells CASSPGVGNEQFF. CDR3 coding DNA: TGTGCCAGCAGTCCGGGGGTGGGCAATGAGCAGTTCTTC. This chain joins TRBV9 and TRBJ2-1, with D possibly being TRBD2 (6 bases). The length of the CDR3 is 13 residues. Trimming left V 5 bases short and J 6 bases short, with 12 bases between. Germline CDR1 and CDR2: SGDLS and YYNGEE.

This clone was found once. The chain is built from TRBV6-1 and TRBJ2-7; no clear D gene. The CDR3 sequence is 13 residues long. CDR1 and CDR2 from the germline V gene are MNHNS and SASEGT. V lost 0 bases and J lost 3, with 6 bases in between. CDR3 DNA sequence: TGTGCCAGCAGTGAAGCGGTACTCTACGAGCAGTACTTC. It codes for CASSEAVLYEQYF.

Only one count was recorded for this clone. The chain employs TRBV5-4 and TRBJ2-7, with TRBD1 matching over 8 bases. The CDR3 spans 13 residues. Losses at the gene ends were 7 bases for V and 3 bases for J; bases not matched to a gene: 6. Germline loops: CDR1 SGHNT, CDR2 YYREEE (reference sequence). CDR3 DNA sequence: TGTGCCAGCTCCGGACAGGGCTACTACGAGCAGTACTTC. Its protein is CASSGQGYYEQYF.

The gene calls are TRBV10-1 and TRBJ1-2, with unresolved D. The V and J ends lost 5 bases and 2 bases respectively, with 6 bases between them. CDR3 length equals 12 residues. Germline loops: CDR1 WNHNN, CDR2 SYGVQD (reference sequence). CDR3 region: CASSNTNYGYTF. In nucleotides, the CDR3 is TGCGCCAGCAGTAACACAAACTATGGCTACACCTTC.

The rearrangement uses TRBV18 and TRBJ1-4; the match to TRBD1 covers 7 bases. Germline CDR1 is KGHSH and CDR2 is LQKENI. V gave up 3 bases and J gave up 5 bases; unmatched junction bases: 6. The CDR3 totals 15 residues. CDR3 nucleotide sequence: TGTGCCAGCTCACCTCCGGGACAGCTGAATGAAAAACTGTTTTTT. Encoded protein: CASSPPGQLNEKLFF.

V is TRBV5-6 and J is TRBJ1-1, with no clear D. V was cut by 2 bases and J by 1 base, with 9 bases left in between. Germline assignment: CDR1 SGHDT and CDR2 YYEEEE. The CDR3 covers 14 residues. The CDR3 protein is CASSFWATNTEAFF. DNA for the CDR3: TGTGCCAGCAGCTTTTGGGCGACGAACACTGAAGCTTTCTTT. Supplemented by reference TRBV5-6 and TRBJ1-1, the full variable domain reads DAGVTQSPTHLIKTRGQQVTLRCSPKSGHDTVSWYQQALGQGPQFIFQYYEEEERQRGNFPDRFSGHQFPNYSSELNVNALLLGDSALYLCASSFWATNTEAFFGQGTRLTVV.

The CDR3 loop is CASSLSSGETQYF. The CDR3 DNA follows: TGTGCCAGCAGTTTATCGTCGGGGGAGACCCAGTACTTC. The V and J genes are TRBV27 and TRBJ2-5, with D possibly TRBD2 on 5 matching bases. V was shortened by 0 bases and J by 5 bases, with 7 bases between the two germline ends. Germline assignment: CDR1 MNHEY and CDR2 SMNVEV (reference sequence). The CDR3 extends over 13 amino acids.